This T cell receptor beta chain was observed in a study of OX40 agonist ivuxolimab in advanced cancers. Study context: Patients received intravenous ivuxolimab every 2 weeks at 0.01 to 10 mg/kg. The study, taken as a whole, reports: Determination of antigen specificity was not performed for the expanded peripheral T cells.

This clone was seen only a few times. Its antigen is as yet unknown. Repertoires were generated with immunoSEQ multiplex PCR, while TCRdb's copy carries only in-frame clones and drops some. Here the sample spans roughly 18,000 clones, roughly 71% being singletons. The TCR comes from an adult with an advanced solid tumor such as melanoma, head and neck, liver or kidney cancer. Material: CD4+ or CD8+ T cells sorted from blood, obtained in a trial of the OX40 agonist ivuxolimab.

The CDR3 DNA reads TGCGCCAGCAAGGTATTGAGCAGGGGACCAGAGACCCAGTACTTC. Amino acid sequence: CASKVLSRGPETQYF. The V call is TRBV10-2, the J call TRBJ2-5; tentative D call: TRBD1 (6 bases). This CDR3 has 15 residues. CDR1 is WSHSY, CDR2 SAAADI, per germline. V lost 7 bases and J 4 bases, leaving 19 bases between the germline ends.